Listed below are T cell receptor beta chains from one sample, sequenced in a study of response to subunit inactivated influenza vaccine. TCRdb analysed the RT-PCR reads with MiXCR anew, one entry per CDR3 protein. The sample yields a few hundred thousand distinct CDR3 sequences, 10% to 11% seen once. The input for sequencing was PBMCs from blood, taken more than 35 days after vaccination. These receptors came from a man aged 50 to 59 who received an inactivated influenza vaccine. The CDR3 runs from the conserved cysteine through the conserved F or W. D genes are given only for firm matches. Expanded clones get a size class; other rows say once, few or many, or leave the size out.

clone_size d_call j_call v_call cdr3_aa cdr3_nt
- - TRBJ2-5 TRBV5-1 CASSGWTKWWETQYF TGCGCCAGCAGCGGATGGACTAAATGGTGGGAGACCCAGTACTTC
few - TRBJ1-2 TRBV29-1 CSVVASQNYGYTF TGCAGCGTTGTGGCGTCCCAAAACTATGGCTACACCTTC
few - TRBJ2-2 TRBV24-1 CATSGPLNTGELFF TGTGCCACCAGTGGCCCCCTGAACACCGGGGAGCTGTTTTTT
few TRBD2 TRBJ2-7 TRBV9 CASSATSGWSYEQYF TGTGCCAGCAGCGCGACTAGCGGGTGGTCCTACGAGCAGTACTTC
few TRBD2 TRBJ2-1 TRBV2 CASRERGPYNEQFF TGTGCCAGCAGGGAGCGGGGACCATACAATGAGCAGTTCTTC
few - TRBJ1-2 TRBV10-3 CAISDLRGFNYGYTF TGTGCCATCAGTGACTTGCGAGGTTTCAACTATGGCTACACCTTC
many - TRBJ2-1 TRBV7-2 CASSLVGASGEQFF TGTGCCAGCAGCTTAGTTGGGGCCTCGGGTGAGCAGTTCTTC
- - TRBJ2-5 TRBV28 CASSFGGQGKETQYF TGTGCCAGCAGTTTTGGGGGACAAGGAAAAGAGACCCAGTACTTC
- - TRBJ1-1 TRBV4-2 CASSQDSRRAFF TGTGCCAGCAGCCAAGACAGCCGGAGGGCTTTCTTT
many - TRBJ2-3 TRBV25-1 CASSDRGDTQYF TGTGCCAGCAGTGACAGGGGAGATACGCAGTATTTT
few TRBD2 TRBJ2-3 TRBV5-1 CASSPATSFSDTQYF TGCGCCAGCAGCCCCGCGACTAGCTTCTCAGATACGCAGTATTTT
few - TRBJ1-3 TRBV12-3/TRBV12-4 CASSPGDGTSGNTIYF TGTGCCAGCAGTCCAGGGGACGGCACCTCTGGAAACACCATATATTTT
few - TRBJ1-2 TRBV4-3 CASSQETGYYGYTF TGCGCCAGCAGCCAGGAGACAGGATACTATGGCTACACCTTC
few TRBD1 TRBJ2-2 TRBV24-1 CATSDPRDSTGELFF TGTGCCACCAGTGACCCCCGGGACAGCACCGGGGAGCTGTTTTTT
- TRBD2 TRBJ2-3 TRBV9 CASSSGLAGGVDTTDTQYF TGTGCCAGCAGCTCCGGACTAGCGGGAGGGGTCGACACCACAGATACGCAGTATTTT
many - TRBJ1-1 TRBV28 CASSYGLSTEAFF TGTGCCAGCAGTTACGGGCTGAGCACTGAAGCTTTCTTT
many - TRBJ2-5 TRBV7-9 CASSLAGPQETQYF TGTGCCAGCAGCTTAGCGGGGCCGCAAGAGACCCAGTACTTC